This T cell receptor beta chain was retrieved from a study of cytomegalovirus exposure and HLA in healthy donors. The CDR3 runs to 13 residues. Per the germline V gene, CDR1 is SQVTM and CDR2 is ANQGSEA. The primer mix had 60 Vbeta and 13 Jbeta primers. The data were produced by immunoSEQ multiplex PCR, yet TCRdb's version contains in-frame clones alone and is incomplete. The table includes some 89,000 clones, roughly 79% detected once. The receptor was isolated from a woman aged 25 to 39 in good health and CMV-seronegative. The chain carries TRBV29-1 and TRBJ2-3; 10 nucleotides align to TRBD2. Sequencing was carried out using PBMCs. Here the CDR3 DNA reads TGCAGTGCGGCTAGCGGGAGCGGAGATACGCAGTATTTT. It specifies CSAASGSGDTQYF.